This T cell receptor beta chain was captured by sequencing in a study of cytomegalovirus exposure and HLA in healthy donors (dated by TCRdb to between 2016 and 2019). Background for the entire study: The 666 repertoires of the first cohort and the roughly 110 validation repertoires were produced on the same platform, according to a later analysis. The study aimed to test whether cataloging public T cell receptors could reveal signatures of past pathogen exposure. In addition to the first cohort of around 670 subjects, a separate validation cohort of under 150 different subjects was used. To predict cytomegalovirus infection status, the study combined high-throughput TCR immunosequencing, statistical association of individual TCRs with disease status, and machine learning.

Separate from the approximately 700-subject first cohort, the validation cohort of some 130 subjects was the group to which the donors belonged. Library construction relied on the immunoSEQ multiplex PCR assay. The original pipeline was this. A statistical classification framework was built for diagnosing cytomegalovirus status from the catalog of TCR beta chain sequences. TCRdb stores this immuneACCESS table with in-frame sequences only. Part of the clones is absent; in the studies checked, under half of the shortfall reflects unresolved V genes, and no reason is known for the rest. V, J and clone size are taken as reported in that table, and D and trimming were inferred from the DNA itself. In all, the sample holds 250,000 or so clones, and roughly 87% of those were seen once. The ten largest clones take up around 12% of the sample. Results the study describes overall, beyond this receptor: In both the original and validation cohorts, the classifier was reported to diagnose cytomegalovirus status with high specificity and sensitivity. A few of the identified cytomegalovirus-associated TCR beta chains were confirmed in vitro to be specific for cytomegalovirus antigens. The study gave a list of 150 to 200 TCR beta chains associated with cytomegalovirus. A later analysis lacked HLA typing for the validation cohort, so it scored co-occurrence in that cohort across all 120 or so repertoires. Most TCR sequences were seen in very few donors, while some public TCRs were found in many individuals. According to the authors, the approach could potentially be generalized to other disease states and immunological phenotypes. Subsequent analysis determined that TCRs grouped into clusters in the first cohort also showed a tendency toward co-occurrence across the 120 or so validation repertoires, and roughly 94% of cluster scores exceeded 0.

CDR1 and CDR2, per the germline V gene, are SGDLS and YYNGEE. From the cysteine through the phenylalanine, the CDR3 covers 15 amino acids. The entry retains the CDR3 DNA only, 45 bases that are in frame from base 1. V trim: 3 bases; J trim: 2 bases; unmatched bases: 7. With respect to this clone: Its antigen is not yet known. Base qualities are not at hand, and no much larger clone is one base apart.

This chain joins TRBV9 to TRBJ2-5, with TRBD1 identical over 7 junction bases. This receptor was obtained from a man between 18 and 29 years old in good health and CMV-seropositive. Sequencing was carried out using PBMCs. The CDR3 reads as follows: CASSAPTGHQETQYF. Read as DNA, the sequence is TGTGCCAGCAGCGCGCCGACAGGGCATCAAGAGACCCAGTACTTC.